Listed below are T cell receptor beta chains from one sample, sequenced in a study of blood T cell repertoires in COVID-19. Assay: immunoSEQ multiplex PCR; the TCRdb copy retains only in-frame clones and omits some. Among approximately 310,000 clones, approximately 91% were seen once, and the ten largest hold approximately 4.7%. Sequenced: PBMCs or T cells enriched from blood (not recorded which). Receptors originate from a man between 60 and 75 years old who had recovered from COVID-19. Both conserved end residues are part of each CDR3. Fields, in order: J gene, D gene, V gene, clone size, CDR3 protein, CDR3 DNA. A D gene is named only where the DNA matches it firmly. Rows may omit the clone size; those that give it use once, few, many or a size class.

J gene: TRBJ1-1; D gene: NA; V gene: TRBV6-1; clone size: NA; CDR3 protein: CASSEPGAPRGTEAFF; CDR3 DNA: TGTGCCAGCAGTGAACCTGGGGCTCCCCGGGGGACTGAAGCTTTCTTT
J gene: TRBJ1-6; D gene: TRBD1; V gene: TRBV6-5; clone size: once; CDR3 protein: CASSWDRGQNSPLHF; CDR3 DNA: TGTGCCAGCAGTTGGGACAGGGGGCAAAATTCACCCCTCCACTTT
J gene: TRBJ1-2; D gene: TRBD1; V gene: TRBV3-1/TRBV3-2; clone size: NA; CDR3 protein: CASSHLGQGRGGYTF; CDR3 DNA: TGTGCCAGCAGCCACCTCGGACAGGGGAGGGGCGGCTACACCTTC
J gene: TRBJ2-3; D gene: TRBD2; V gene: TRBV5-1; clone size: NA; CDR3 protein: CASSFVTSGRDTDTQYF; CDR3 DNA: TGCGCCAGCAGCTTCGTTACTAGCGGGAGGGACACAGATACGCAGTATTTT
J gene: TRBJ2-1; D gene: NA; V gene: TRBV5-1; clone size: NA; CDR3 protein: CASRTGTGNYNEQFF; CDR3 DNA: TGCGCCAGCAGGACCGGGACTGGCAACTACAATGAGCAGTTCTTC
J gene: TRBJ2-6; D gene: NA; V gene: TRBV27; clone size: NA; CDR3 protein: CASSFEGSGANVLTF; CDR3 DNA: TGTGCCAGCAGTTTCGAGGGCTCTGGGGCCAACGTCCTGACTTTC
J gene: TRBJ2-1; D gene: TRBD1; V gene: TRBV28; clone size: NA; CDR3 protein: CASSFGTGGIDEQFF; CDR3 DNA: TGTGCCAGCAGTTTCGGGACAGGGGGCATCGATGAGCAGTTCTTC
J gene: TRBJ2-1; D gene: TRBD2; V gene: TRBV11-3; clone size: NA; CDR3 protein: CASSDSGSTYNEQFF; CDR3 DNA: TGTGCCAGCAGCGATAGCGGGAGTACCTACAATGAGCAGTTCTTC
J gene: TRBJ2-5; D gene: NA; V gene: TRBV5-1; clone size: NA; CDR3 protein: CASSLASSQETQYF; CDR3 DNA: TGCGCCAGCAGCTTGGCATCCAGCCAAGAGACCCAGTACTTC
J gene: TRBJ2-1; D gene: TRBD2; V gene: TRBV19; clone size: once; CDR3 protein: CASSQGLAGGTGDEQFF; CDR3 DNA: TGTGCCAGTAGTCAGGGACTAGCGGGAGGAACAGGCGATGAGCAGTTCTTC
J gene: TRBJ2-1; D gene: NA; V gene: TRBV15; clone size: once; CDR3 protein: CATSSASTFSYNEQFF; CDR3 DNA: TGTGCCACCAGCAGCGCTAGCACCTTCTCCTACAATGAGCAGTTCTTC
J gene: TRBJ2-7; D gene: TRBD2; V gene: TRBV7-2; clone size: NA; CDR3 protein: CASSRTSGSWAYEQYF; CDR3 DNA: TGTGCCAGCAGCCGGACTAGCGGGTCCTGGGCCTACGAGCAGTACTTC
J gene: TRBJ2-7; D gene: TRBD2; V gene: TRBV7-9; clone size: NA; CDR3 protein: CASSPSGQRDYEQYF; CDR3 DNA: TGTGCCAGCAGCCCCTCGGGGCAGCGGGACTACGAGCAGTACTTC
J gene: TRBJ2-1; D gene: TRBD2; V gene: TRBV9; clone size: NA; CDR3 protein: CASSVDGTSGRKGEQFF; CDR3 DNA: TGTGCCAGCAGCGTAGATGGGACTAGCGGGAGGAAAGGTGAGCAGTTCTTC